The 13 T cell receptor beta chains given below trace back to one sample, sequenced in a study of Ad26.COV2.S vaccination and SARS-CoV-2 variants. As for treatment: roughly 19 received Ad26.COV2.S at low or high dose, single or two shots; several received placebo; per-sample allocation not given. Sample collection was performed on day 63 after the first vaccine or placebo injection. Profiled with immunoSEQ multiplex PCR; TCRdb holds only in-frame clones, not every one. The sample lists hundreds of thousands of clones, 87% occurring once. Sequencing used peripheral blood, obtained in a trial of Ad26.COV2.S vaccine versus placebo. Receptors were obtained from a person aged 18 to 65 who received the Ad26.COV2.S COVID-19 vaccine or a placebo.

The chain uses TRBV9 and TRBJ1-6; TRBD1 agrees at 7 bases. V shed 4 bases and J 7 bases; nucleotides not matched to a gene: 11. There are 16 residues in the CDR3. CDR1 SGDLS and CDR2 YYNGEE come from the germline V gene. CDR3 sequence: CASSPQGGLSNSPLHF. DNA for the CDR3: TGTGCCAGCAGCCCCCAGGGGGGACTGTCCAATTCACCCCTCCACTTT.

This chain links TRBV6-2 or TRBV6-3 with TRBJ2-1; 10 bases map to TRBD2. J lost 9 bases, V lost 0 bases, and 14 bases had no gene match. CDR3 size: 18 residues. From germline, CDR1 is MNHEY and CDR2 SVGEGT. The CDR3 sequence: CASSYSPQTSGVHGEQFF. CDR3 coding DNA: TGTGCCAGCAGTTACTCGCCACAAACTAGCGGGGTACACGGTGAGCAGTTCTTC.

CDR3 loop: CASSRTGISGANVLTF. CDR3 nucleotide sequence: TGTGCCAGCTCACGGACGGGGATCTCTGGGGCCAACGTCCTGACTTTC. The rearrangement links TRBV21-1 to TRBJ2-6; the table's D call of TRBD2 was not tested on the DNA. TRBV21-1 corresponds to a pseudogene. The length of the CDR3 is 16 residues.

Only one count was recorded for this clone. The V gene is TRBV7-2, the J gene TRBJ2-7; weak D call: TRBD2 (6 bases). This CDR3 is built from 15 residues. The germline CDR1 and CDR2 sequences are SGHTA and FQGNSA. V gave up 1 base and J gave up 1 base, with 11 bases separating them. CDR3 residues: CASSLDLATSYEQYF. CDR3 in DNA: TGTGCCAGCAGCTTAGATCTAGCGACTTCCTACGAGCAGTACTTC.

The chain combines TRBV5-6 with TRBJ1-2, with 7 bases matching TRBD1. V was pared by 4 bases and J by 9 bases, with 9 bases of the junction left unmatched. The CDR3 sequence is 13 residues long. CDR1 is SGHDT and CDR2 is YYEEEE in the germline V gene. This chain's CDR3 is CASSRGDSARYTF. The CDR3 nucleotides read TGTGCCAGCAGCCGGGGGGACAGTGCCCGCTACACCTTC.

About this clone: The junction departs from germline at one end; a sequencing error may be responsible. This chain uses TRBV20-1 with TRBJ1-2; D is ambiguous. CDR3 size: 11 residues. Germline V gene data show CDR1 as DFQATT and CDR2 as SNEGSKA (reference sequence). CDR3 residues: CSAGEAYGYTF. The CDR3 region has the DNA TGCAGTGCTGGAGAAGCTTATGGCTACACCTTC.

This clone has only one observation. The chain uses TRBV11-3 and TRBJ2-1; 12 nucleotides align to TRBD2. J lost 0 bases, V lost 1 base, and 4 bases had no gene match. The CDR3 is 18 amino acids. Per the germline V gene, CDR1 is SGHNT and CDR2 is YENEEA. CDR3 protein: CASSLGLAGESSYNEQFF. CDR3 DNA: TGTGCCAGCAGCTTAGGACTAGCGGGGGAGAGCTCCTACAATGAGCAGTTCTTC.

The chain employs TRBV7-9 and TRBJ2-1; D remains unclear. This CDR3 is 13 amino acids long. Germline CDR1 SEHNR, CDR2 FQNEAQ (reference sequence). Trimming took 3 bases from V and 0 from J, leaving 3 bases between them. CDR3 nucleotide sequence: TGTGCCAGCAGCTTGGACTCCTACAATGAGCAGTTCTTC. It is translated as CASSLDSYNEQFF.

This chain uses TRBV7-6 with TRBJ2-5; D is undetermined. V dropped 0 bases and J dropped 3 bases, with 8 bases sitting between them. The CDR3 runs to 14 residues. Germline V CDR1 and CDR2: SGHVS, FNYEAQ. CDR3 in amino acids: CASSLALPEETQYF. CDR3 DNA: TGTGCCAGCAGCTTAGCGCTACCCGAAGAGACCCAGTACTTC.

The chain carries TRBV6-6 and TRBJ1-5; D perhaps matches TRBD1 (6 bases). Germline V gene data show CDR1 as MNHNY and CDR2 as SVGAGI (reference sequence). Deletions cut 6 bases from V and 1 base from J, with 10 bases between. This CDR3 comprises 14 residues. CDR3 coding DNA: TGTGCCAGCAGGGCGACAGGCAGCAATCAGCCCCAGCATTTT. It encodes CASRATGSNQPQHF.

The genes are TRBV11-3 and TRBJ2-1, with D perhaps TRBD2 (5 bases). Germline lookup yields CDR1 SGHNT and CDR2 YENEEA. The ends were cut back, 3 bases at V and 9 bases at J, with 15 bases in the middle. CDR3 length equals 14 residues. As DNA, the CDR3 is TGTGCCAGCAGCTTGGCCCTTCGAGCGGCTGAGCAGTTCTTC. It translates to CASSLALRAAEQFF.

This chain uses TRBV18 with TRBJ2-1; TRBD2 agrees at 7 bases. The CDR3 sequence is 16 residues long. Germline V CDR1 and CDR2: KGHSH, LQKENI. Trimming removed 1 base from V and 3 bases from J; junction bases left unmatched: 6. The CDR3 DNA follows: TGTGCCAGCTCACCACAGCGGGACTGGAACTACAATGAGCAGTTCTTC. It specifies CASSPQRDWNYNEQFF.

The V and J genes are TRBV6-6 and TRBJ1-5; a weak D match, TRBD1 (6 bases). Germline assignment: CDR1 MNHNY and CDR2 SVGAGI (reference sequence). The CDR3 runs to 15 residues. Trimming shortened V by 2 bases and J by 1 base, and 9 bases separated the two germline ends. The CDR3 reads CASSYLGGSNQPQHF. Here the CDR3 DNA reads TGTGCCAGCAGTTACCTCGGGGGCAGCAATCAGCCCCAGCATTTT.